Shown below are 21 T cell receptor beta chains from a single sample sequenced in a study of blood T cell repertoires in COVID-19. Method: immunoSEQ multiplex PCR; TCRdb's copy keeps in-frame clones and lacks some. The sample shows 330,000 or so clones, more than 90% of them seen only once. The sample consisted of PBMCs or T cells enriched from blood (not recorded which). The source of these receptors is a woman aged 25 to 39 who had recovered from COVID-19.

This chain uses TRBV5-4 with TRBJ2-7, with D uncertain. The CDR3 sequence is 13 residues long. The V gene lost 1 base and the J gene lost 1 base, with 6 bases spanning the gap. Germline-derived CDR1 and CDR2 are SGHNT and YYREEE (reference sequence). This chain's CDR3 is CASSLPRSYEQYF. CDR3 bases: TGTGCCAGCAGCTTGCCCAGGTCCTACGAGCAGTACTTC.

The chain employs TRBV11-3 and TRBJ1-6; D is undetermined. The CDR3 extends over 14 amino acids. V was shortened by 1 base and J by 4 bases, with 5 bases between the two germline ends. CDR1 SGHNT and CDR2 YENEEA come from the germline V gene. The CDR3 nucleotides are TGTGCCAGCAGCTTAGGAACTTATAATTCACCCCTCCACTTT. Its translation: CASSLGTYNSPLHF.

This clone occurred once. Other DNA sequences of this sample code for an identical CDR3. V usage is TRBV3-1 (or the pseudogene TRBV3-2) and J usage is TRBJ1-1; no clear D. The germline V gene encodes CDR1 LGHDT and CDR2 YNNKEL (reference sequence). Trimming took off 1 base at V and 2 bases at J, with 8 bases between the two ends. This CDR3 has 14 residues. This chain's CDR3 is CASSQGRGNTEAFF. DNA for the CDR3: TGTGCCAGCAGCCAAGGGCGGGGAAACACTGAAGCTTTCTTT.

This clone was found once. The chain employs TRBV7-3 and TRBJ2-5, with 7 positions matching TRBD1. Losses at the gene ends were 2 bases for V and 3 bases for J; bases not matched to a gene: 0. This CDR3 region has 13 residues. Germline V CDR1 and CDR2: SGHTA, FQGTGA. CDR3 sequence: CASSLGTEETQYF. CDR3 nucleotides: TGTGCCAGCAGCTTAGGGACAGAAGAGACCCAGTACTTC.

The chain uses TRBV6-2 or TRBV6-3 and TRBJ1-2, with 7 bases that match TRBD1. After removal of 2 bases from V and 4 bases from J, the junction contained 13 bases not matched to a gene. Germline-derived CDR1 and CDR2 are MNHEY and SVGEGT. The CDR3 length is 17 residues. CDR3 bases: TGTGCCAGCAGTTACACCCTACAGGGGCGAGGTAGCTATGGCTACACCTTC. This gives the protein CASSYTLQGRGSYGYTF.

CDR3 protein: CASILRDIYNSPLHF. The CDR3 DNA is TGTGCCAGCATACTCAGGGATATCTATAATTCACCCCTCCACTTT. The J gene is TRBJ1-6, the V gene TRBV6-6; possibly TRBD1 for D (5 bases). This CDR3 region has 15 residues. Germline V CDR1 and CDR2: MNHNY, SVGAGI (reference sequence). Trimming took off 7 bases at V and 3 bases at J, with 13 bases between the two ends.

The chain links TRBV5-1 to TRBJ2-7; D is possibly TRBD2 (5 bases). V lost 5 bases, J lost 1 base, and 13 bases lay in between. From germline, CDR1 is SGHRS and CDR2 YFSETQ. The CDR3 covers 14 residues. The DNA of the CDR3 is TGCGCCAGCAGTATTCAGCGGAATTCCTACGAGCAGTACTTC. It yields the protein CASSIQRNSYEQYF.

This chain links TRBV5-8 with TRBJ1-3; D call uncertain. Trimming pared 4 bases from V and 2 bases from J, leaving 13 bases between. This CDR3 is 15 amino acids long. CDR1 is SGHTS and CDR2 is YDEGEE in the germline V gene. CDR3 nucleotide sequence: TGTGCCAGCAGCCCTAATACCAACGCTGGAAACACCATATATTTT. As protein: CASSPNTNAGNTIYF. The full variable domain, completed using reference TRBV5-8 and TRBJ1-3, is EAGVTQSPTHLIKTRGQQATLRCSPISGHTSVYWYQQALGLGLQFLLWYDEGEERNRGNFPPRFSGRQFPNYSSELNVNALELEDSALYLCASSPNTNAGNTIYFGEGSWLTVV.

This chain uses TRBV9 with TRBJ2-1; the match to TRBD2 covers 8 bases. CDR1 SGDLS and CDR2 YYNGEE come from the germline V gene. With V trimmed by 4 bases and J by 7 bases, 10 bases remained unmatched. CDR3 length: 15 residues. CDR3 in amino acids: CASSPMGGLANEQFF. The CDR3 DNA follows: TGTGCCAGCAGCCCGATGGGAGGACTAGCTAATGAGCAGTTCTTC.

The chain carries TRBV7-2 and TRBJ2-5; TRBD1 matches 9 bases. CDR1 and CDR2 from the germline V gene are SGHTA and FQGNSA. The CDR3 covers 14 residues. V was pared by 5 bases and J by 7 bases, with 8 bases of the junction left unmatched. The CDR3 region is CASSETGGLGTQYF. CDR3 coding DNA: TGTGCCAGCAGCGAAACAGGGGGCCTGGGGACCCAGTACTTC.

V gene TRBV7-2 combines with J gene TRBJ1-5; 7 nucleotides align to TRBD1. Germline CDR1 and CDR2: SGHTA and FQGNSA. Trimming cost V 5 bases and J 1 base; bases outside gene matches: 2. This CDR3 spans 14 amino acids. The CDR3 DNA follows: TGTGCCAGCAGCCCAGGGGGGAGCAATCAGCCCCAGCATTTT. This translates into CASSPGGSNQPQHF.

The rearrangement uses TRBV16 and TRBJ1-4; maybe TRBD1 (5 bases). This CDR3 has 15 residues. The V end lost 0 bases, the J end lost 7 bases, and 12 bases lay between the germline ends. From germline, CDR1 is KGHSY and CDR2 FQNENV. CDR3 sequence reads: CASSQSSGGTEKLFF. The CDR3 DNA is TGTGCCAGCAGCCAATCGAGTGGGGGGACTGAAAAACTGTTTTTT.

The CDR3 region has the DNA TGTGCCACCAGCAGTGCCCGGACTAGCGGAAGCCAGCTCTCTAGCACAGATACGCAGTATTTT. Its translation is CATSSARTSGSQLSSTDTQYF. V gene TRBV15 combines with J gene TRBJ2-3, with 10 nucleotides matching TRBD2. Germline CDR1 is LNHNV and CDR2 is YYDKDF (reference sequence). V lost 3 bases, J lost 0 bases, and 18 bases stayed unmatched. The CDR3 loop spans 21 amino acids.

The rearrangement uses TRBV28 and TRBJ2-5; 7 bases align to TRBD1. CDR1 is MDHEN and CDR2 is SYDVKM in the germline V gene. The CDR3 contains 12 residues. Losses at the gene ends were 7 bases for V and 2 bases for J; bases not matched to a gene: 1. The CDR3 reads CASTGGQETQYF. Written as DNA, the CDR3 is TGTGCCAGCACAGGGGGACAAGAGACCCAGTACTTC.

The rearrangement links TRBV6-2 or TRBV6-3 to TRBJ2-1, with 8 bases aligning to TRBD1. CDR1 is MNHEY and CDR2 is SVGEGT in the germline V gene. V gave up 6 bases and J gave up 3 bases; unmatched junction bases: 10. The CDR3 spans 16 residues. DNA of the CDR3: TGTGCCAGCAGCCTAACAGGGGGTGCCGGCTACAATGAGCAGTTCTTC. This encodes CASSLTGGAGYNEQFF.

The chain joins TRBV27 to TRBJ2-7, with D maybe TRBD2 (5 bases). This CDR3 has 14 amino acids. The V and J ends lost 3 bases and 2 bases respectively, with 11 bases between them. Germline assignment: CDR1 MNHEY and CDR2 SMNVEV (reference sequence). The CDR3 region is CASSLAGSTYEQYF. In nucleotides, the CDR3 is TGTGCCAGCAGTTTGGCGGGCAGCACCTACGAGCAGTACTTC.

J is TRBJ1-1 and V is TRBV19; 7 bases match TRBD1. Unmatched junction bases numbered 7, after V lost 5 bases and J lost 4 bases. The CDR3 has 14 residues. The germline CDR1 and CDR2 sequences are LNHDA and SQIVND (reference sequence). The CDR3 DNA is TGTGCCAGTAGTTTGGACAGGCGGGGCACTGAAGCTTTCTTT. Translation: CASSLDRRGTEAFF.

The chain carries TRBV18 and TRBJ2-3; TRBD1 is a possible D gene (5 bases). The V gene lost 6 bases and the J gene lost 2 bases, with 12 bases spanning the gap. The germline V gene encodes CDR1 KGHSH and CDR2 LQKENI. This CDR3 is built from 14 residues. The CDR3 nucleotides read TGTGCCAGCTCCGCGACAGCGACCACAGATACGCAGTATTTT. Translation gives CASSATATTDTQYF.

This chain connects TRBV11-2 to TRBJ2-5; D unclear. The V and J ends lost 7 bases and 2 bases respectively, with 11 bases between them. CDR3 length: 13 amino acids. Germline CDR1 is SGHAT and CDR2 is FQNNGV. CDR3 region: CASTATTQETQYF. The CDR3 DNA is TGTGCCAGCACCGCTACGACTCAAGAGACCCAGTACTTC.

J is TRBJ1-1 and V is TRBV19, with D uncertain. V lost 7 bases and J 0 bases, leaving 9 bases between the germline ends. Per germline, CDR1 LNHDA and CDR2 SQIVND (reference sequence). The CDR3 covers 13 residues. The DNA of the CDR3 is TGTGCCAGTAATGAGGGCTTGAACACTGAAGCTTTCTTT. This sequence encodes CASNEGLNTEAFF.

The J gene is TRBJ2-7, the V gene TRBV15; D call uncertain. CDR3 length equals 15 residues. V lost 1 base and J lost 5, with 15 bases in between. Germline V CDR1 and CDR2: LNHNV, YYDKDF (reference sequence). CDR3 sequence (DNA): TGTGCCACCAGCAGAGTCGGTTCTGTTCCCCACGAGCAGTACTTC. Its translation is CATSRVGSVPHEQYF.